Here is one T cell receptor (beta chain) with its context. The antigen remains undetermined. This specimen belongs to a study of early T cells in non-severe SARS-CoV-2 infection. Study-level information: The sequenced material was bulk RNA from unsorted whole blood, and its chains were unpaired. Study-wide results and limits: Missing private and CD4 specificities, VDJdb matching favored anti-spike CD8 responses.

The TCR library protocol attached unique molecular identifiers to the individual cDNA molecules. Each CDR3 protein is one row after TCRdb ran MiXCR on the 5' RACE reads. Among about 83,000 distinct CDR3 sequences listed, over 9% were seen once. This TCR came from an adult who was a healthcare worker with PCR-confirmed SARS-CoV-2 infection or an uninfected control (not recorded which). The sample was whole blood.

The CDR3 DNA is TGTGCCAGCAGAACCGGGACTCCGATCTCTGGGGCCAACGTCCTGACTTTC. It yields the protein CASRTGTPISGANVLTF. The V and J genes are TRBV12-3 or TRBV12-4 and TRBJ2-6; tentative D call: TRBD2 (6 bases). The ends were cut back, 6 bases at V and 0 bases at J, with 15 bases in the middle. The CDR3 covers 17 residues.